Each of the 26 T cell receptor beta chains below was sequenced from the same sample in a study of blood T cell repertoires in COVID-19. The data were produced by immunoSEQ multiplex PCR, yet TCRdb's version contains in-frame clones alone and is incomplete. Of approximately 120,000 clones in the sample, about 87% were seen once. The sequenced sample consisted of peripheral blood. The receptors were sampled from a human donor in a cohort sampled during active COVID-19.

Only a few counts were recorded for this clone. This rearrangement joins TRBV19 to TRBJ1-5, with TRBD1 matching over 8 bases. This CDR3 contains 17 residues. CDR1 and CDR2 from the germline V gene are LNHDA and SQIVND (reference sequence). The ends lost 5 bases at V and 3 bases at J; junction bases unmatched: 12. CDR3 protein: CASSHSGTGKINQPQHF. The CDR3 DNA reads TGTGCCAGTAGTCATTCCGGGACAGGAAAAATCAATCAGCCCCAGCATTTT.

V is TRBV29-1 and J is TRBJ2-5; a weak D match, TRBD1 (7 bases). V lost 2 bases to trimming and J lost 5 bases, with 12 bases between them. The CDR3 runs to 13 residues. Looked up from germline, CDR1 is SQVTM and CDR2 is ANQGSEA. CDR3 sequence reads: CSVESTGRETQYF. CDR3 nucleotide sequence: TGCAGCGTTGAATCGACAGGGAGGGAGACCCAGTACTTC.

In its sample, this clone was seen once. The J gene is TRBJ2-7, the V gene TRBV11-2, with no clear D. Germline V gene data show CDR1 as SGHAT and CDR2 as FQNNGV. CDR3 length: 11 residues. Trimming left V 5 bases short and J 6 bases short, with 8 bases between. CDR3 nucleotide sequence: TGTGCCAGCAGCGTCTTGAGCGAGCAGTACTTC. Translating gives CASSVLSEQYF.

J is TRBJ2-4 and V is TRBV19, with TRBD1 matching over 8 bases. The trim removed 9 bases at V and 6 bases at J, leaving 7 bases unmatched. The CDR3 runs to 13 residues. CDR1 is LNHDA, CDR2 SQIVND, per germline (reference sequence). CDR3 loop: CASADRVANIQYF. The CDR3 DNA sequence: TGTGCCAGCGCGGACAGGGTCGCAAACATTCAGTACTTC.

J is TRBJ2-1 and V is TRBV7-3; D perhaps matches TRBD2 (6 bases). Germline V gene sequence: CDR1 SGHTA, CDR2 FQGTGA. CDR3 length: 15 residues. V lost 2 bases, J lost 7 bases, and 15 bases lay in between. The CDR3 DNA is TGTGCCAGCAGCTTACAGGGCGGAGGGCAGAATGAGCAGTTCTTC. This encodes CASSLQGGGQNEQFF.

The chain carries TRBV27 and TRBJ2-7; 10 bases agree with TRBD1. The CDR3 length is 15 residues. The germline gives CDR1 MNHEY, CDR2 SMNVEV (reference sequence). The V and J ends lost 7 bases and 3 bases, in that order; junction bases with no gene match: 9. The CDR3, as DNA: TGTGCCAGCACCGCGGGGACAGGGGATCTCTACGAGCAGTACTTC. Amino acid sequence: CASTAGTGDLYEQYF.

The chain is built from TRBV18 and TRBJ1-1, with 8 nucleotides matching TRBD1. The CDR3 contains 14 residues. Germline assignment: CDR1 KGHSH and CDR2 LQKENI. The ends lost 2 bases at V and 3 bases at J; junction bases unmatched: 2. The CDR3 region has the DNA TGTGCCAGCTCACCAGGCAGGGGGCACACTGAAGCTTTCTTT. Its translation: CASSPGRGHTEAFF.

This clone was recorded only once. CDR3 coding DNA: TGTGCCAGCAGTGTACTCCGGGACAGTGATAATTCACCCCTCCACTTT. Translation gives CASSVLRDSDNSPLHF. This chain uses TRBV2 with TRBJ1-6; TRBD1 matches 7 bases. V shed 4 bases, J shed 5 bases, and the junction held 8 bases outside the gene matches. The CDR3 is 16 amino acids. The germline V gene encodes CDR1 SNHLY and CDR2 FYNNEI.

The chain combines TRBV5-4 with TRBJ2-2; D remains unclear. Trimming stripped 3 bases from V and 4 bases from J, with 16 bases between. CDR3 length equals 16 residues. Looked up from germline, CDR1 is SGHNT and CDR2 is YYREEE (reference sequence). CDR3 bases: TGTGCCAGCAGCTCTCCTAAGTCCGTCTCCACCGGGGAGCTGTTTTTT. Translated: CASSSPKSVSTGELFF.

This chain links TRBV28 with TRBJ2-4; possible D gene TRBD1, 5 bases. Germline V lookup: CDR1 MDHEN, CDR2 SYDVKM. The V gene lost 7 bases and the J gene lost 8 bases, with 24 bases spanning the gap. The CDR3 loop spans 16 amino acids. CDR3: CASTARSPGRWDIQYF. In DNA form, the CDR3 reads TGTGCCAGCACTGCCCGGTCCCCAGGGCGGTGGGACATTCAGTACTTC.

The CDR3 spells CASSLGGLTSTEAFF. CDR3 coding DNA: TGTGCCAGCTCACTCGGGGGGTTGACTTCGACTGAAGCTTTCTTT. The chain couples TRBV18 to TRBJ1-1; D may be TRBD1 (5 bases). CDR1 is KGHSH, CDR2 LQKENI, per germline. The V end lost 4 bases, the J end lost 5 bases, and 17 bases lay between the germline ends. The CDR3 runs to 15 residues.

The gene calls are TRBV6-6 and TRBJ1-5; TRBD1 matches 8 bases. The CDR3 totals 14 residues. Unmatched junction bases numbered 1, after V lost 4 bases and J lost 2 bases. The germline V gene has CDR1 MNHNY and CDR2 SVGAGI (reference sequence). In DNA form, the CDR3 reads TGTGCCAGCAGTTGGGGACAGGGCAATCAGCCCCAGCATTTT. The encoded protein is CASSWGQGNQPQHF.

The rearrangement uses TRBV5-8 and TRBJ1-5; D unresolved. Between the trimmed V and J ends, which lost 4 bases and 3 bases, there was a span of 5 bases. Per the germline V gene, CDR1 is SGHTS and CDR2 is YDEGEE. This CDR3 is 12 amino acids long. DNA of the CDR3: TGTGCCAGCAGCCCCTACAATCAGCCCCAGCATTTT. Its translation: CASSPYNQPQHF.

DNA for the CDR3: TGTGCCAGCAGCGTCAGCGGGACATTGACAGATACGCAGTATTTT. It translates to CASSVSGTLTDTQYF. The V and J genes are TRBV7-9 and TRBJ2-3; the D gene is possibly TRBD2 (7 bases). V shed 5 bases and J shed 3 bases, with 15 bases lying between them. This CDR3 comprises 15 residues. In germline, CDR1 is SEHNR, CDR2 FQNEAQ (reference sequence).

The chain employs TRBV6-5 and TRBJ2-3; 7 positions match TRBD1. V lost 0 bases to trimming and J lost 2 bases; unmatched junction nucleotides: 5. The germline gives CDR1 MNHEY, CDR2 SVGAGI. The CDR3 length is 16 residues. CDR3 coding DNA: TGTGCCAGCAGTTACTCGAGGGACAGTTACACAGATACGCAGTATTTT. It codes for CASSYSRDSYTDTQYF.

The V call is TRBV2, the J call TRBJ1-1, with D perhaps matching TRBD1 (5 bases). Germline V CDR1 and CDR2: SNHLY, FYNNEI. This CDR3 comprises 13 residues. Trimming took off 6 bases at V and 11 bases at J, with 19 bases between the two ends. CDR3: CASSALAGFKAFF. CDR3 DNA sequence: TGTGCCAGCAGCGCTTTGGCAGGGTTTAAGGCTTTCTTT. The full variable domain, in which reference TRBV2 and TRBJ1-1 provide the parts outside the CDR3, is EPEVTQTPSHQVTQMGQEVILRCVPISNHLYFYWYRQILGQKVEFLVSFYNNEISEKSEIFDDQFSVERPDGSNFTLKIRSTKLEDSAMYFCASSALAGFKAFFGQGTRLTVV.

This chain uses TRBV19 with TRBJ1-1, with D perhaps matching TRBD1 (5 bases). The V and J ends lost 5 bases and 11 bases respectively, with 18 bases between them. This CDR3 is built from 13 residues. Germline loops: CDR1 LNHDA, CDR2 SQIVND (reference sequence). CDR3 bases: TGTGCCAGTAGTGCGGCGCGGGGGGGTCTTGCTTTCTTT. The encoded protein is CASSAARGGLAFF.

The chain carries TRBV27 and TRBJ1-4; 7 bases map to TRBD1. The CDR3 has 14 amino acids. Germline trimming cut 2 bases from V and 11 bases from J; bases unmatched to any gene: 8. The germline V gene has CDR1 MNHEY and CDR2 SMNVEV (reference sequence). The CDR3: CASSLRGHTEKLFF. DNA for the CDR3: TGTGCCAGCAGTTTAAGGGGGCATACGGAGAAACTGTTTTTT.

The V call is TRBV10-3, the J call TRBJ2-7; 7 positions match TRBD2. V lost 0 bases, J lost 5 bases, and 7 bases stayed unmatched. There are 15 residues in the CDR3. Germline values: CDR1 ENHRY, CDR2 SYGVKD. This CDR3 reads CAISESGGSPNEQYF. Written as DNA, the CDR3 is TGTGCCATCAGTGAGTCCGGCGGGAGCCCCAACGAGCAGTACTTC.

This clone was found a few times. This sample also contains other DNA sequences that code for the same CDR3. V is TRBV28 and J is TRBJ2-5; tentative D call: TRBD2 (5 bases). Germline V gives CDR1 MDHEN, CDR2 SYDVKM. The CDR3 runs 11 residues. V shed 5 bases and J shed 5 bases, with 6 bases lying between them. The CDR3 sequence: CASSRGETQYF. CDR3 nucleotides: TGTGCCAGCAGTAGAGGGGAGACCCAGTACTTC.

V gene TRBV6-6 combines with J gene TRBJ2-7; a possible D gene is TRBD1 (5 bases). With 2 bases removed from V and 6 bases from J, the gap between germline ends came to 11 bases. This CDR3 has 13 amino acids. From germline, CDR1 is MNHNY and CDR2 SVGAGI (reference sequence). The DNA of the CDR3 is TGTGCCAGCAGTTACCGGAAGCAGGGCGAGCAGTACTTC. Residues: CASSYRKQGEQYF.

V usage is TRBV11-2 and J usage is TRBJ1-3; 7 bases match TRBD1. The CDR3 covers 15 residues. CDR1 is SGHAT and CDR2 is FQNNGV in the germline V gene. J lost 0 bases, V lost 4 bases, and 3 bases had no gene match. In DNA form, the CDR3 reads TGTGCCAGCAGCTATAGGACAGGCTCTGGAAACACCATATATTTT. This encodes CASSYRTGSGNTIYF.

V and J are TRBV2 and TRBJ1-5, with 10 bases that match TRBD1. Trimming took 7 bases from V and 5 from J; bases not matched to a gene: 5. CDR3 size: 14 residues. CDR1 and CDR2 (germline): SNHLY, FYNNEI. CDR3 coding DNA: TGTGCCAGCAAAACCGGGACAGGGGATCAGCCCCAGCATTTT. It codes for CASKTGTGDQPQHF. Variable domain in full (rest from reference TRBV2 and TRBJ1-5): EPEVTQTPSHQVTQMGQEVILRCVPISNHLYFYWYRQILGQKVEFLVSFYNNEISEKSEIFDDQFSVERPDGSNFTLKIRSTKLEDSAMYFCASKTGTGDQPQHFGDGTRLSIL.

This rearrangement joins TRBV6-5 to TRBJ2-7; 9 bases line up with TRBD2. Trimming at V came to 5 bases and at J to 6 bases, leaving 11 bases not matched to a gene. There are 15 residues in the CDR3. Per the germline V gene, CDR1 is MNHEY and CDR2 is SVGAGI. CDR3 protein: CASSREGGRASEQYF. The DNA of the CDR3 is TGTGCCAGCAGTCGAGAGGGCGGGAGGGCCTCCGAGCAGTACTTC.

This clone came up many times. The genes are TRBV6-4 and TRBJ2-1, with 14 bases that match TRBD2. V lost 4 bases to trimming and J lost 8 bases; unmatched junction nucleotides: 1. In germline, CDR1 is MRHNA, CDR2 SNTAGT. The CDR3 has 14 amino acids. The CDR3 region is CASSVGLAGDEQFF. CDR3 nucleotides: TGTGCCAGCAGTGTGGGACTAGCGGGAGATGAGCAGTTCTTC.

The V call is TRBV6-2 or TRBV6-3, the J call TRBJ2-5; 9 bases line up with TRBD2. The germline V gene encodes CDR1 MNHEY and CDR2 SVGEGT. V gave up 2 bases and J gave up 2 bases; unmatched junction bases: 6. The CDR3 covers 16 residues. CDR3 coding DNA: TGTGCCAGCAGTTACGAGGCGGGGGGGGCACAAGAGACCCAGTACTTC. Its translation: CASSYEAGGAQETQYF.